This T cell receptor (beta chain) was identified during a study of early stage breast cancer tumors. The study's findings and limits: In about 90% of the 16 patients, blood comparison separated tumor from normal breast. Tumors had 2 to 3-fold higher T cell density and higher clonality than adjacent normal breast tissue. Unsorted bulk genomic DNA sequencing lacked pairing and functional marker data.

Sequencing was performed with immunoSEQ multiplex PCR; in TCRdb, only in-frame clones are kept and a portion is missing. The sample lists tens of thousands of clones, 65% to 80% seen once, with 3.5% in the top ten. Turning to this clone: Its antigen is still unknown.

Germline V gives CDR1 SGHTA, CDR2 FQGNSA. V lost 7 bases and J 4 bases, leaving 15 bases between the germline ends. The CDR3 runs 14 residues. The material sequenced was blood. The receptor's source is a person between 60 and 70 years old with breast cancer. The chain employs TRBV7-2 and TRBJ2-3; perhaps TRBD1 as D (6 bases). CDR3: CASTKRGTSDTQYF. CDR3 DNA: TGTGCCAGCACCAAAAGGGGGACCTCAGATACGCAGTATTTT.